The clone carrying this TCR beta chain was found a few times. Its antigen is as yet unknown. The CDR3 runs to 15 residues. V was shortened by 7 bases and J by 2 bases, with 15 bases between the two germline ends. Germline V gene lookup returns CDR1 MNHEY and CDR2 SVGAGI. The entry originates in a study of early T cells in non-severe SARS-CoV-2 infection. Study at large: Sequenced bulk RNA came from whole blood that was unsorted, and chains were unpaired.

The TCR library protocol attached unique molecular identifiers to the individual cDNA molecules. TCRdb re-called the 5' RACE reads through MiXCR, storing one row per CDR3 protein. The sample has 30,000 to 35,000 distinct CDR3 sequences; approximately 6.9% are singletons. Findings and limits, study-wide: Anti-spike CD8 responses were favored by VDJdb matching, which missed private and CD4 specificities.

The receptor comes from an adult who was a healthcare worker with PCR-confirmed SARS-CoV-2 infection or an uninfected control (not recorded which). Sample: whole blood, taken at baseline. The chain recombines TRBV6-5 with TRBJ1-3; D is possibly TRBD1 (6 bases). The CDR3 spells CASTEQGPTGNTIYF. CDR3 coding DNA: TGTGCCAGCACCGAGCAGGGGCCCACTGGAAACACCATATATTTT.